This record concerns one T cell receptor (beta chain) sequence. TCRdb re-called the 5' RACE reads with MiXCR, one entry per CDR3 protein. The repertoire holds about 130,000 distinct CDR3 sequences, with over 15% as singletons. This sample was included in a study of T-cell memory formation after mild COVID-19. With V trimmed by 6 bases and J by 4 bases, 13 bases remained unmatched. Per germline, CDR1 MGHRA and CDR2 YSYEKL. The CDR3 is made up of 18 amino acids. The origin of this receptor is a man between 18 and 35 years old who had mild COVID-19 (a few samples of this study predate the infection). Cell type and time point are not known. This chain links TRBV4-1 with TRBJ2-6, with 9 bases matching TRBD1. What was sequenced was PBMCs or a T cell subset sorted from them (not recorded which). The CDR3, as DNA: TGCGCCAGCAGAATCCCGGGACAGGGATCGAAAGGGGCCAACGTCCTGACTTTC. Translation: CASRIPGQGSKGANVLTF.